The entry that follows covers one T cell receptor (beta chain) sequence. The V gene end was trimmed by 6 bases and the J gene end by 8 bases; junction bases not matched to a gene: 10. This CDR3 is built from 15 residues. In germline, CDR1 is SGDLS, CDR2 YYNGEE. The sample comes from a study of blood T cells in healthy people across ages. A sample-barcoded 5' primer and a J-beta primer mix were used in a second PCR of roughly 7 to 11 cycles. TCRdb recomputed calls from the 5' RACE reads with MiXCR, one row per CDR3 protein. The sample holds about 1.4 million distinct CDR3 sequences, almost 60% seen once.

The specimen was blood. This chain uses TRBV9 with TRBJ2-1, with TRBD2 identical over 11 bases. This TCR was sampled from a man aged 18 to 29 in good health. The DNA of the CDR3 is TGTGCCAGCAAAACTTCACTAGCGGGAGTCCATGAGCAGTTCTTC. Translating gives CASKTSLAGVHEQFF.